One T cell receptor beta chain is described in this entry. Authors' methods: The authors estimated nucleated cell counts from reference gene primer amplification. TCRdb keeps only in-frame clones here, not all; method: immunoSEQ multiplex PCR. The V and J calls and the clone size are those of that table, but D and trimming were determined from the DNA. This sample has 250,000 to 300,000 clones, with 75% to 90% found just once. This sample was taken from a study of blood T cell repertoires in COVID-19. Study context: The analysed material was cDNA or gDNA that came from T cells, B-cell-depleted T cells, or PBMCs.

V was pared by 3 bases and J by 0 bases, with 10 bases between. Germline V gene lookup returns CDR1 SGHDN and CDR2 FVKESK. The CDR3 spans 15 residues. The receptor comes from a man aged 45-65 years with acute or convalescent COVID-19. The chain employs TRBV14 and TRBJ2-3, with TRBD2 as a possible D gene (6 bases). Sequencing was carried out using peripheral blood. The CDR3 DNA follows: TGTGCCAGCAGCCAGTGGGGACTGAGCACAGATACGCAGTATTTT. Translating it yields CASSQWGLSTDTQYF.